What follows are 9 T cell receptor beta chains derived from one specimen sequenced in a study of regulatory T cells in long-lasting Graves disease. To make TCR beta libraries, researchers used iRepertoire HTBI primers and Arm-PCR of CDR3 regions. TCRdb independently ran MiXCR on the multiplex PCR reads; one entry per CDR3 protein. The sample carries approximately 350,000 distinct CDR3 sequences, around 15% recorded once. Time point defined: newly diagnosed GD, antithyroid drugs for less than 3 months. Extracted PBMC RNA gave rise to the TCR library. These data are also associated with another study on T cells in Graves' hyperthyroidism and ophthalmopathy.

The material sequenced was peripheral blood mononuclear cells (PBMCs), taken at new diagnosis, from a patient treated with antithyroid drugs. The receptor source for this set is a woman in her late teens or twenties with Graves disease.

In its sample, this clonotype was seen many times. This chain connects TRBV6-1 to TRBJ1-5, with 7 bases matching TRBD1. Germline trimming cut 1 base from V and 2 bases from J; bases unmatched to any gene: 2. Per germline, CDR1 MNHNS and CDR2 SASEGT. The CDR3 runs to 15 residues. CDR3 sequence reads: CASSEVGGGNQPQHF. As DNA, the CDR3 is TGTGCCAGCAGTGAAGTAGGGGGCGGCAATCAGCCCCAGCATTTT.

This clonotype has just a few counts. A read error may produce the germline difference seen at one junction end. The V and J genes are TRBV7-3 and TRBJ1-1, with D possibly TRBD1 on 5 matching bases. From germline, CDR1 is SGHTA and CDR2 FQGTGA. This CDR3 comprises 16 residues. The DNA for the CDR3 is TGTGCCAGCAGCATAACGGGACCCGCAGGGAGCACTGAAGCTTTCTTT. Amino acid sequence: CASSITGPAGSTEAFF.

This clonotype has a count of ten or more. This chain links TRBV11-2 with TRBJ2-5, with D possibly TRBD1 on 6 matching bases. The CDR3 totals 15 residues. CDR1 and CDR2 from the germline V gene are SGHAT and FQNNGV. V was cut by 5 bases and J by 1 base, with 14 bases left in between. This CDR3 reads CASSGVTDSQETQYF. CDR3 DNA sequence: TGTGCCAGCAGCGGGGTCACGGACAGCCAAGAGACCCAGTACTTC.

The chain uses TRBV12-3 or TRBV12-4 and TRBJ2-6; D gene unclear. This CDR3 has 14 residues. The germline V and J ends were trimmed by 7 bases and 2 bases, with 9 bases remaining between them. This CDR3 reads CASTPNTGANVLTF. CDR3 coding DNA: TGTGCCAGCACCCCCAATACTGGGGCCAACGTCCTGACTTTC.

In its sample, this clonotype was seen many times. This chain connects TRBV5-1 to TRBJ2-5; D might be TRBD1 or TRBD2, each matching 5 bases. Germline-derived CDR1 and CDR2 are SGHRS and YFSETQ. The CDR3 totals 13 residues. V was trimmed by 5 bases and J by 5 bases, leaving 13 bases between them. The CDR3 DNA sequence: TGCGCCAGCAGACTTGAGGGGCGGGAGACCCAGTACTTC. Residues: CASRLEGRETQYF.

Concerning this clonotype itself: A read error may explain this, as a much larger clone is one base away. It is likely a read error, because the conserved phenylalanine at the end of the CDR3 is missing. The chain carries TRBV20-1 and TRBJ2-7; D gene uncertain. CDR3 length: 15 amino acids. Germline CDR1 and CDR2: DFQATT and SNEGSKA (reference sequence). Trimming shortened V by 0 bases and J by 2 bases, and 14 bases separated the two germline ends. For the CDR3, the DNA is TGCAGTGCTAGAGATTTGCGAGAAAAAACCTACGAGCAGTACCTC. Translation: CSARDLREKTYEQYL.

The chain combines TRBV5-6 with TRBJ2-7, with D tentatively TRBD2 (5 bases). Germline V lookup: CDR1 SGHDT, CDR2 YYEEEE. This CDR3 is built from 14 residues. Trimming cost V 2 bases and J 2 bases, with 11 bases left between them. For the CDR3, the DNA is TGTGCCAGCAGCTTCCAAGCGGTAACCTACGAGCAGTACTTC. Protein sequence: CASSFQAVTYEQYF.

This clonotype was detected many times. The CDR3 DNA follows: TGTGCCAGCAGTTTACCCAATCGGGCGCGGTCCACAGATACGCAGTATTTT. This sequence encodes CASSLPNRARSTDTQYF. The rearrangement links TRBV28 to TRBJ2-3; D gene uncertain. V gave up 2 bases and J gave up 2 bases, with 17 bases separating them. This CDR3 has 17 residues. Germline V CDR1 and CDR2: MDHEN, SYDVKM.

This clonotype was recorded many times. The CDR3 DNA sequence: TGTGCCAGCTCACCTGGGACAGGAGCCTCCGAGCAGTACTTC. This codes for CASSPGTGASEQYF. The rearrangement uses TRBV18 and TRBJ2-7, with 8 bases fitting TRBD1. Germline lookup yields CDR1 KGHSH and CDR2 LQKENI. The CDR3 extends over 14 amino acids. J lost 6 bases, V lost 3 bases, and 7 bases had no gene match.